A selection of T cell receptor beta chains follows, all from one sample in a study of regulatory T cells in long-lasting Graves disease. TCRdb called the multiplex PCR reads again in MiXCR, with one record for every CDR3 protein. The repertoire holds roughly 420,000 distinct CDR3 sequences, with around 17% as singletons. The same data also went into a second study, on T cells in Graves' hyperthyroidism and ophthalmopathy.

This specimen was peripheral blood mononuclear cells (PBMCs), taken at new diagnosis, from a patient treated with antithyroid drugs. The source is a woman under 30 with Graves disease. Both conserved end residues are part of each CDR3. Fields, in order: J gene, clone size, V gene, D gene, CDR3 protein, CDR3 DNA. The D gene is left open where the match is weak. Part of the rows lack a size; the others show once, few, many or a class for expanded clones.

TRBJ2-7,many,TRBV10-3,-,CAITAGSPNHYEQYF,TGTGCCATCACGGCCGGTTCCCCGAATCACTACGAGCAGTACTTC
TRBJ1-2,many,TRBV7-9,-,CASSPRRVGGYTF,TGTGCCAGCAGCCCGCGGAGGGTGGGTGGCTACACCTTC
TRBJ2-1,few,TRBV20-1,-,CSADRRTHLGEQFF,TGCAGTGCAGACAGAAGGACTCACTTGGGGGAGCAGTTCTTC
TRBJ1-1,few,TRBV6-1,-,CASSEFPTAEAFF,TGTGCCAGCAGTGAGTTTCCTACGGCTGAAGCTTTCTTT
TRBJ2-7,many,TRBV30,-,CAWSVKGTSLLYEQYF,TGTGCCTGGAGTGTTAAGGGGACCTCCCTCCTTTACGAGCAGTACTTC
TRBJ1-2,few,TRBV28,TRBD1,CAEGAANYGYTF,TGTGCCGAGGGGGCAGCTAACTATGGCTACACCTTC
TRBJ2-1,few,TRBV27,TRBD2,CASSDLTSGPYNEQFF,TGTGCCAGCAGTGACCTCACTAGCGGCCCTTACAATGAGCAGTTCTTC
TRBJ1-3,few,TRBV29-1,-,CSVDQRGTIYF,TGCAGCGTGGATCAACGGGGCACCATATATTTT
TRBJ2-5,many,TRBV7-3,-,CASGRRGGVQETQYF,TGTGCCAGCGGTCGGAGAGGCGGGGTCCAAGAGACCCAGTACTTC
TRBJ2-7,many,TRBV20-1,-,CSARTTRDYEQYF,TGTAGTGCTAGAACTACTAGAGACTACGAGCAGTACTTC
TRBJ2-1,many,TRBV2,-,CASSEELAWVEQFF,TGTGCCAGCAGTGAAGAACTAGCTTGGGTTGAGCAGTTCTTC
TRBJ2-7,many,TRBV7-2,TRBD2,CASSLRLAGDSASEQYF,TGTGCCAGCAGCTTAAGACTAGCGGGGGACTCTGCATCCGAGCAGTACTTC
TRBJ2-1,once,TRBV11-2,TRBD2,CASSFQPGGPNEQFF,TGTGCCAGCAGCTTCCAACCGGGAGGGCCCAATGAGCAGTTCTTC
TRBJ2-3,few,TRBV13,-,CASSLGSGPLWDTQYF,TGTGCCAGCAGCTTAGGCTCAGGACCCCTGTGGGATACGCAGTATTTT
TRBJ2-3,-,TRBV6-2/TRBV6-3,TRBD2,CASSEWTSGRAGADTQYF,TGTGCCAGCAGTGAGTGGACTAGCGGGAGGGCCGGCGCAGATACGCAGTATTTT
TRBJ1-1,many,TRBV28,-,CASSNYGPRWDTEAFF,TGTGCCAGCAGTAACTATGGGCCTAGATGGGACACTGAAGCTTTCTTT
TRBJ1-5,few,TRBV18,-,CASSQTASNQPQHF,TGTGCCAGCTCCCAAACAGCAAGCAATCAGCCCCAGCATTTT
TRBJ2-1,few,TRBV7-3,-,CASSFGASYNEQFF,TGTGCCAGCAGCTTTGGAGCCTCCTACAATGAGCAGTTCTTC
TRBJ2-1,many,TRBV20-1,TRBD2,CSAREAGGDYNEQFF,TGCAGTGCTAGAGAAGCGGGGGGGGATTACAATGAGCAGTTCTTC
TRBJ1-5,few,TRBV7-2,-,CASSLQFAGQPQHF,TGTGCCAGCAGCTTACAGTTTGCAGGTCAGCCCCAGCATTTT
TRBJ2-3,many,TRBV20-1,-,CSADRGGTDTQYF,TGCAGTGCCGATAGAGGAGGCACAGATACGCAGTATTTT
TRBJ2-3,few,TRBV5-1,TRBD2,CASSRGIAGGADTQYF,TGCGCCAGCAGCAGAGGGATAGCGGGAGGGGCAGATACGCAGTATTTT
TRBJ2-5,many,TRBV7-2,TRBD1,CASSSSTGNSAETQYF,TGTGCCAGCAGCTCTTCGACAGGGAATTCAGCAGAGACCCAGTACTTC
TRBJ2-5,many,TRBV6-1,TRBD2,CASSERFLAGGRAETQYF,TGTGCCAGCAGTGAAAGATTCCTAGCGGGAGGTAGGGCAGAGACCCAGTACTTC
TRBJ2-3,many,TRBV12-3/TRBV12-4,-,CASSSSFTDTQYF,TGTGCCAGCAGTTCCAGTTTCACAGATACGCAGTATTTT
TRBJ2-7,-,TRBV27,-,CASSLGQGCEQYF,TGTGCCAGCAGTTTAGGGCAGGGCTGCGAGCAGTACTTC
TRBJ2-2,-,TRBV25-1,TRBD1,CASRGTGGIGELFF,TGTGCCAGCAGAGGGACAGGGGGGATCGGGGAGCTGTTTTTT
TRBJ2-3,few,TRBV5-1,TRBD2,CASSPGTSDTDTQYF,TGCGCCAGCAGCCCCGGGACTAGCGACACAGATACGCAGTATTTT
TRBJ2-3,-,TRBV10-2,-,CASSESARTISTDTQYF,TGCGCCAGCAGTGAGTCAGCAAGGACAATCAGCACAGATACGCAGTATTTT
TRBJ1-1,few,TRBV5-4,-,CASSAILGGPLNTEAFF,TGTGCCAGCAGCGCAATCCTGGGGGGACCTCTGAACACTGAAGCTTTCTTT
TRBJ2-7,many,TRBV16,TRBD1,CASSQSGQGPYEQYF,TGTGCCAGCAGCCAATCGGGACAGGGTCCTTACGAGCAGTACTTC
TRBJ2-3,many,TRBV11-3,TRBD2,CASSLEGLGDTQYF,TGTGCCAGCAGCTTAGAGGGACTAGGGGATACGCAGTATTTT
TRBJ1-1,few,TRBV27,TRBD1,CASRRQGMNTEAFF,TGTGCCAGCAGACGACAGGGTATGAACACTGAAGCTTTCTTT
TRBJ2-1,many,TRBV3-1,TRBD2,CASSHSGSVNEQFF,TGTGCCAGCAGCCACAGCGGGAGTGTTAATGAGCAGTTCTTC
TRBJ2-7,-,TRBV18,-,CASSSTRTDYEQYF,TGTGCCAGCTCATCAACAAGGACAGACTACGAGCAGTACTTC
TRBJ1-1,many,TRBV28,-,CASSLKGRGAFF,TGTGCCAGCAGTTTAAAAGGACGAGGAGCTTTCTTT
TRBJ2-7,many,TRBV28,-,CASSFDLTRGYEQYF,TGTGCCAGCAGTTTCGACCTAACCCGGGGGTACGAGCAGTACTTC